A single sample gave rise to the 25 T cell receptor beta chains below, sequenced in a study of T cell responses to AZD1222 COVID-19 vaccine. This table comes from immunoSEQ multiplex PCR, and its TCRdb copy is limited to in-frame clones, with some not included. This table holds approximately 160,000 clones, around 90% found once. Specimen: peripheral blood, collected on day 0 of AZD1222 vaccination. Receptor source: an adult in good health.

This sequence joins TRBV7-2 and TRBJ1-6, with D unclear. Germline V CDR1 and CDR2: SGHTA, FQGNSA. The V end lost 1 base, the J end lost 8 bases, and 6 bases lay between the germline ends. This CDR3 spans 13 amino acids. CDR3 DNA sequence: TGTGCCAGCAGCTTAGGGGTGTATTCACCCCTCCACTTT. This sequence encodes CASSLGVYSPLHF.

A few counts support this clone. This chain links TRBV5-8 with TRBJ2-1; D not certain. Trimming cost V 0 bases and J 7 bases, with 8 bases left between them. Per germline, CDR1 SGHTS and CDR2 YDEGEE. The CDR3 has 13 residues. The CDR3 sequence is CASSLEVWNEQFF. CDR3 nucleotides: TGTGCCAGCAGCTTGGAGGTCTGGAATGAGCAGTTCTTC.

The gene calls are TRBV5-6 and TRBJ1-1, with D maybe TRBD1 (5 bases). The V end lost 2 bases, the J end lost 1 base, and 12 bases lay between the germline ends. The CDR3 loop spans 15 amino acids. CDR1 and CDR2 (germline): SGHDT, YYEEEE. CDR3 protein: CASSFRDRPNTEAFF. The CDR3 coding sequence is TGTGCCAGCAGCTTCCGGGACCGACCGAACACTGAAGCTTTCTTT. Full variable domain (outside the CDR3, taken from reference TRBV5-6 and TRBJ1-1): DAGVTQSPTHLIKTRGQQVTLRCSPKSGHDTVSWYQQALGQGPQFIFQYYEEEERQRGNFPDRFSGHQFPNYSSELNVNALLLGDSALYLCASSFRDRPNTEAFFGQGTRLTVV.

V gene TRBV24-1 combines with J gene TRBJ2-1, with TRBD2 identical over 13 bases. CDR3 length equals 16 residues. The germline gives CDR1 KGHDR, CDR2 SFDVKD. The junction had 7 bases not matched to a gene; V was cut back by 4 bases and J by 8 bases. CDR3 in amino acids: CATSDSTSGRIYEQFF. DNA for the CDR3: TGTGCCACCAGTGACTCGACTAGCGGGAGGATTTATGAGCAGTTCTTC.

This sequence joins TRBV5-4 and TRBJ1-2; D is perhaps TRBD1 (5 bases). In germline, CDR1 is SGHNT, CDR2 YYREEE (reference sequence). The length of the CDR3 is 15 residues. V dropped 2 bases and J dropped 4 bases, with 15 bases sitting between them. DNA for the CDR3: TGTGCCAGCAGCTTAGGGGCGGAGGGTACCTATGGCTACACCTTC. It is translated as CASSLGAEGTYGYTF.

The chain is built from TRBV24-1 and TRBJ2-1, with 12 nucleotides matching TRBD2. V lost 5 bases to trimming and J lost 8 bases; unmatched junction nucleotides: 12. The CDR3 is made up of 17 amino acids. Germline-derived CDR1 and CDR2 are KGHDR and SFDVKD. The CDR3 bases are TGTGCCACCAGTGGCCCGAAGACTAGCGGGAGATCGTATGAGCAGTTCTTC. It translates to CATSGPKTSGRSYEQFF.

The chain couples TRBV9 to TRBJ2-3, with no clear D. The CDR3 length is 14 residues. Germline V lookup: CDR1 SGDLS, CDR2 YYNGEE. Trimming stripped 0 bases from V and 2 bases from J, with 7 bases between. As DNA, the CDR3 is TGTGCCAGCAGCGTAGGACGCCCCACAGATACGCAGTATTTT. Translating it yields CASSVGRPTDTQYF.

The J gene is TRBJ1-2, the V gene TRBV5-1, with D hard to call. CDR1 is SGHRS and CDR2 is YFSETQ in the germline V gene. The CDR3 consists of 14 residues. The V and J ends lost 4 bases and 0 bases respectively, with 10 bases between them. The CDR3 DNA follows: TGCGCCAGCAGCCGGGAGGCGGCTAACTATGGCTACACCTTC. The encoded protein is CASSREAANYGYTF.

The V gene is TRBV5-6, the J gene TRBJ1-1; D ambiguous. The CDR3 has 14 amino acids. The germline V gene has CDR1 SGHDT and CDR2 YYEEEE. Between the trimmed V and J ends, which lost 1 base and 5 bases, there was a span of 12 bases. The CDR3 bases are TGTGCCAGCAGCTTGAGAGCCCCGGGGACTGAAGCTTTCTTT. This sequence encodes CASSLRAPGTEAFF.

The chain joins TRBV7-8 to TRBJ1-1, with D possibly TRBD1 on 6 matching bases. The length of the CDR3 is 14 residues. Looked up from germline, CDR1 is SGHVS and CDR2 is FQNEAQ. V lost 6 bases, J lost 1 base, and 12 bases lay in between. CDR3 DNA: TGTGCCAGCAGATTCCGACAGGAGAACACTGAAGCTTTCTTT. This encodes CASRFRQENTEAFF.

CDR3 nucleotide sequence: TGCGCCAGCAGCTCCGGACAGGGGGCCATAGCCAAAAACATTCAGTACTTC. This gives the protein CASSSGQGAIAKNIQYF. The chain couples TRBV5-1 to TRBJ2-4; 11 positions agree with TRBD1. CDR1 and CDR2 from the germline V gene are SGHRS and YFSETQ. This CDR3 is 17 amino acids long. V lost 3 bases and J lost 0; bases outside the gene matches: 5.

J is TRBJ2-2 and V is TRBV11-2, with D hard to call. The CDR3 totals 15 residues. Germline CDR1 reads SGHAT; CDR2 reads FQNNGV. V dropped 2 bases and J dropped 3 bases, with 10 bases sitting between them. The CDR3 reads CASSLLGLDTGELFF. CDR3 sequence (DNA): TGTGCCAGCAGCTTACTCGGGTTGGACACCGGGGAGCTGTTTTTT.

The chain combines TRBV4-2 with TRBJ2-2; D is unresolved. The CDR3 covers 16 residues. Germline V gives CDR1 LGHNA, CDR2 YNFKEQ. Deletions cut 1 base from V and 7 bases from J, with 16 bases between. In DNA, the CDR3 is TGTGCCAGCAGCCAAGGGTCGGCAGATGATCACGGGGAGCTGTTTTTT. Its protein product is CASSQGSADDHGELFF.

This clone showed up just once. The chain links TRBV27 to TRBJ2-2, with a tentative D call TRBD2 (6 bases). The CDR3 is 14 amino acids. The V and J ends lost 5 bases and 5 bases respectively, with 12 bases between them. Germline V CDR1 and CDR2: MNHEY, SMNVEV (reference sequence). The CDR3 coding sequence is TGTGCCAGCAGTCTTTGGACTACAACCGGGGAGCTGTTTTTT. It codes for CASSLWTTTGELFF.

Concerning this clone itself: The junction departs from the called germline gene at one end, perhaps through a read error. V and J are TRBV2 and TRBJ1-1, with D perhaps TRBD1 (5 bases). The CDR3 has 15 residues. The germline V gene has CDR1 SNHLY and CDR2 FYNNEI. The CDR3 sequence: CASREDRTMNTEAFF. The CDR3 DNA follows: TGTGCCAGCCGTGAGGATCGGACAATGAACACTGAAGCTTTCTTT.

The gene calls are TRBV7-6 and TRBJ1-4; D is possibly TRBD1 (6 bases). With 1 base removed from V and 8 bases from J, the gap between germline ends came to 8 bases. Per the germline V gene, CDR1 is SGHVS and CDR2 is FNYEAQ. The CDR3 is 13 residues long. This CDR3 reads CASSLVGTEKLFF. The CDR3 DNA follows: TGTGCCAGCAGCTTAGTAGGGACAGAAAAACTGTTTTTT.

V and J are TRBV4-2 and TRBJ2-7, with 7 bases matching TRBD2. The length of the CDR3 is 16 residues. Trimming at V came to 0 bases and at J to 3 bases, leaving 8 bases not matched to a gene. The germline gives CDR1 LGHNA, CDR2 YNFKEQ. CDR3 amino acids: CASSQDSAGVSYEQYF. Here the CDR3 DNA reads TGTGCCAGCAGCCAAGATTCGGCGGGAGTAAGCTACGAGCAGTACTTC.

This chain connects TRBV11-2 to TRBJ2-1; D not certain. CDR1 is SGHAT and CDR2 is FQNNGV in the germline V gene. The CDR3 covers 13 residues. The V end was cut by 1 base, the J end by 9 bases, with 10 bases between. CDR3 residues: CASSLVRFGEQFF. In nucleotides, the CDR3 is TGTGCCAGCAGCTTAGTTCGCTTTGGTGAGCAGTTCTTC. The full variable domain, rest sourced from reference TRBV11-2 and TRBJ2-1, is EAGVAQSPRYKIIEKRQSVAFWCNPISGHATLYWYQQILGQGPKLLIQFQNNGVVDDSQLPKDRFSAERLKGVDSTLKIQPAKLEDSAVYLCASSLVRFGEQFFGPGTRLTVL.

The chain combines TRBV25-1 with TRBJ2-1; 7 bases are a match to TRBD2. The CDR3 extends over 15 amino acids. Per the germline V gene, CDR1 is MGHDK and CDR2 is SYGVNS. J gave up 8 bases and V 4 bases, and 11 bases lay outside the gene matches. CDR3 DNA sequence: TGTGCCAGCAGTGCGTGGCGGGAGTGGAACGATGAGCAGTTCTTC. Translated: CASSAWREWNDEQFF.

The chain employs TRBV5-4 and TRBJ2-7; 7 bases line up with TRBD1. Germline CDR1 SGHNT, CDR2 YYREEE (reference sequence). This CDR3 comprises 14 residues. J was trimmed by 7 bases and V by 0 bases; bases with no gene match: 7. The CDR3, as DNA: TGTGCCAGCAGCTTGGCTGACAGGGCGAGGGAGCAGTACTTC. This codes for CASSLADRAREQYF. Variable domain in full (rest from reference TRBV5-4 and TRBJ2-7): ETGVTQSPTHLIKTRGQQVTLRCSSQSGHNTVSWYQQALGQGPQFIFQYYREEENGRGNFPPRFSGLQFPNYSSELNVNALELDDSALYLCASSLADRAREQYFGPGTRLTVT.

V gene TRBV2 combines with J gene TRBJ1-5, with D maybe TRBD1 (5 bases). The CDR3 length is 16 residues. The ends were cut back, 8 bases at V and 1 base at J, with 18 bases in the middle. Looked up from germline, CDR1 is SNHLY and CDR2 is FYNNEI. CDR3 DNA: TGTGCCAGCGCGGGGGGGAACTTGTGGAGCAATCAGCCCCAGCATTTT. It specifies CASAGGNLWSNQPQHF.

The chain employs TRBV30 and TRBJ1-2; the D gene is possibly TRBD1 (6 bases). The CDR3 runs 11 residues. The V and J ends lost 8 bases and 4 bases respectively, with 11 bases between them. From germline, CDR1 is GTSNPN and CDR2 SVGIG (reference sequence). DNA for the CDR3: TGTGCCGAGGGGACACTCTATGGCTACACCTTC. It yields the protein CAEGTLYGYTF.

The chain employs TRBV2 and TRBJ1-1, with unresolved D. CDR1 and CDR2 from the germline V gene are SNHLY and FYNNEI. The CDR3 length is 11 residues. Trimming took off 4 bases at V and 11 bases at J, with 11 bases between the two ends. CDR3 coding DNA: TGTGCCAGCAGTGTTGGTGTGTACGCTTTCTTT. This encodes CASSVGVYAFF.

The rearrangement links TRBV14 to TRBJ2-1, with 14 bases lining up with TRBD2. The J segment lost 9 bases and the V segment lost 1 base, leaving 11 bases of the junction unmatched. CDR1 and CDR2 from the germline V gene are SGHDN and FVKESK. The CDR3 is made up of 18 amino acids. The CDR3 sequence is CASSQGFISTSGRVEQFF. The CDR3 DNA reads TGTGCCAGCAGCCAAGGTTTCATTTCGACTAGCGGGAGGGTTGAGCAGTTCTTC.

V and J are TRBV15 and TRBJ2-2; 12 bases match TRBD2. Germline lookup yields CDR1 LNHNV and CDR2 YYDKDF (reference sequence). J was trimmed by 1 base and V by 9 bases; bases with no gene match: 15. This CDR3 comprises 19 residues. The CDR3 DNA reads TGTGCCACGCAAAATCCGGGACTAGCGGGCCCGAAGAACACCGGGGAGCTGTTTTTT. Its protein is CATQNPGLAGPKNTGELFF.